This T cell receptor beta chain stems from a study of regulatory T cells in long-lasting Graves disease. Turning to the study itself: Prior antithyroid drug treatment in newly diagnosed Graves' patients lasted under 3 months.

This clonotype was seen ten or more times. The V gene lost 5 bases and the J gene lost 2 bases, with 13 bases spanning the gap. CDR1 is LGHNT and CDR2 is FRNRAP in the germline V gene. The CDR3 sequence is 15 residues long. The time point was: newly diagnosed GD, antithyroid drugs for less than 3 months. After RNA was extracted from PBMCs, the TCR library was made from it. In each case, Graves' disease was diagnosed per American Thyroid Association guidelines. HTBI primers from iRepertoire and Arm-PCR of CDR3 regions yielded the TCR beta libraries. TCRdb re-called the multiplex PCR reads through MiXCR, storing one row per CDR3 protein. The sample lists about 530,000 distinct CDR3 sequences; around 15% were seen once. A further study also used this sample, focusing on T cells in Graves' hyperthyroidism and ophthalmopathy. From that second work: Criteria for exclusion of patients were uncontrolled infection, other autoimmune disease, pregnancy or lactation. An initial round of RT-PCR targeting the TCR CDR3 relied on the HTBI primer set.

The chain carries TRBV12-5 and TRBJ1-5; possibly TRBD1 for D (5 bases). This specimen consisted of peripheral blood mononuclear cells (PBMCs), obtained at new diagnosis, from a patient treated with antithyroid drugs. The TCR comes from a woman aged 35 to 60 with Graves disease. The CDR3 reads CASGSGTGGNQPQHF. For the CDR3, the DNA is TGTGCTAGTGGTAGCGGGACGGGGGGCAATCAGCCCCAGCATTTT.